Listed here are 27 T cell receptor beta chains from one sample, sequenced in a study of identifying expanded T cells in peripheral blood. Assay used: immunoSEQ multiplex PCR; TCRdb lists only in-frame clones, some missing. The sample records tens of thousands of clones, nearly 90% being singletons. The sample taken for sequencing was blood. The receptor set was obtained from a person aged 18-70 years in good health.

V usage is TRBV19 and J usage is TRBJ1-2; D unclear. The V end was cut by 7 bases, the J end by 3 bases, with 12 bases between. There are 13 residues in the CDR3. Germline V CDR1 and CDR2: LNHDA, SQIVND (reference sequence). As DNA, the CDR3 is TGTGCCAGTACCCCGGACCGATACTATGGCTACACCTTC. Amino acid sequence: CASTPDRYYGYTF.

This clone was seen a single time. The V and J genes are TRBV9 and TRBJ2-1, with a weak D call TRBD2 (6 bases). V lost 3 bases, J lost 3 bases, and 13 bases lay in between. Germline CDR1 SGDLS, CDR2 YYNGEE. The CDR3 covers 15 residues. CDR3 nucleotides: TGTGCCAGCAGCGCAACCGGGGGAGACTACAATGAGCAGTTCTTC. Protein: CASSATGGDYNEQFF.

The chain combines TRBV5-6 with TRBJ1-2; D may be TRBD1 (6 bases). Trimming left V 3 bases short and J 4 bases short, with 16 bases between. CDR3 length: 15 residues. CDR1 and CDR2 from the germline V gene are SGHDT and YYEEEE. The CDR3 region is CASSWGTILSYGYTF. CDR3 in DNA: TGTGCCAGCAGCTGGGGGACAATTTTGTCCTATGGCTACACCTTC.

The J gene is TRBJ2-3, the V gene TRBV7-3; TRBD2 agrees at 9 bases. The ends lost 3 bases at V and 5 bases at J; junction bases unmatched: 12. Germline loops: CDR1 SGHTA, CDR2 FQGTGA. The CDR3 loop spans 17 amino acids. CDR3 amino acids: CASSFTGAAGGLDTQYF. The CDR3 region has the DNA TGTGCCAGCAGCTTCACCGGTGCGGCGGGGGGGCTAGATACGCAGTATTTT.

The chain has TRBV5-1 and TRBJ1-2; 12 bases map to TRBD1. J gave up 7 bases and V 4 bases, and 5 bases lay outside the gene matches. This CDR3 comprises 14 residues. Germline V gene data show CDR1 as SGHRS and CDR2 as YFSETQ. The CDR3 DNA reads as TGCGCCAGCAGCCCCGGGACAGGGGGCTCTGGCTACACCTTC. This translates into CASSPGTGGSGYTF.

The chain recombines TRBV19 with TRBJ1-4; 8 bases match TRBD1. Looked up from germline, CDR1 is LNHDA and CDR2 is SQIVND (reference sequence). The trim removed 1 base at V and 5 bases at J, leaving 6 bases unmatched. This CDR3 spans 16 amino acids. This CDR3 is CASSIGRDRLNEKLFF. The CDR3 DNA is TGTGCCAGTAGTATAGGGAGGGACAGGCTGAATGAAAAACTGTTTTTT.

This clone was seen only a few times. This chain links TRBV6-1 with TRBJ2-7, with 11 bases aligning to TRBD1. This CDR3 spans 14 amino acids. The V gene end was trimmed by 2 bases and the J gene end by 6 bases; junction bases not matched to a gene: 3. Per the germline V gene, CDR1 is MNHNS and CDR2 is SASEGT. The CDR3 DNA is TGTGCCAGCAGTGAACCGGGACAGGGGGGCGAGCAGTACTTC. Protein: CASSEPGQGGEQYF.

This chain links TRBV5-1 with TRBJ2-3; D is ambiguous. The CDR3 extends over 15 amino acids. Deletions cut 3 bases from V and 4 bases from J, with 15 bases between. The germline gives CDR1 SGHRS, CDR2 YFSETQ. The CDR3 coding sequence is TGCGCCAGCAGCTCCCATGGGGTTTTAGCAGATACGCAGTATTTT. It is translated as CASSSHGVLADTQYF.

This chain links TRBV11-2 with TRBJ1-2; weak D call: TRBD1 (5 bases). Per the germline V gene, CDR1 is SGHAT and CDR2 is FQNNGV. This CDR3 spans 13 amino acids. V dropped 0 bases and J dropped 8 bases, with 10 bases sitting between them. The CDR3 DNA reads as TGTGCCAGCAGCTTAGATGGCAGGGCCGGCTACACCTTC. Translation gives CASSLDGRAGYTF.

This clone was recorded once. The chain is built from TRBV5-4 and TRBJ2-2; D not resolved. This CDR3 has 14 residues. Trimming stripped 0 bases from V and 6 bases from J, with 9 bases between. CDR1 is SGHNT and CDR2 is YYREEE in the germline V gene (reference sequence). CDR3 in amino acids: CASSLASVPGELFF. The CDR3 bases are TGTGCCAGCAGCTTGGCCAGTGTTCCCGGGGAGCTGTTTTTT.

This clone was seen only once. The chain joins TRBV6-1 to TRBJ1-1, with 7 bases fitting TRBD1. The CDR3 loop spans 11 amino acids. The J segment lost 6 bases and the V segment lost 6 bases, leaving 1 base of the junction unmatched. Germline assignment: CDR1 MNHNS and CDR2 SASEGT. CDR3 in DNA: TGTGCCAGCAGCAGGGGGTCTGAAGCTTTCTTT. Its translation: CASSRGSEAFF.

The gene calls are TRBV4-1 and TRBJ1-2; D gene unclear. Per germline, CDR1 MGHRA and CDR2 YSYEKL. This CDR3 contains 14 residues. The V and J ends lost 0 bases and 4 bases respectively, with 9 bases between them. The DNA of the CDR3 is TGCGCCAGCAGCCAAGAGGGCCAACTCTATGGCTACACCTTC. Translating it yields CASSQEGQLYGYTF.

Written as DNA, the CDR3 is TGTGCCAGTAAGAGGGATGAGGTCAATCAGCCCCAGCATTTT. As protein: CASKRDEVNQPQHF. This rearrangement joins TRBV19 to TRBJ1-5; D unresolved. V lost 7 bases to trimming and J lost 3 bases, with 13 bases between them. The CDR3 extends over 14 amino acids. In germline, CDR1 is LNHDA, CDR2 SQIVND (reference sequence).

The V gene is TRBV4-3, the J gene TRBJ2-1; D call uncertain. Trimming cost V 3 bases and J 7 bases, with 13 bases left between them. The germline gives CDR1 LGHNA, CDR2 YSLEER. The CDR3 covers 14 residues. The CDR3 here is CASSHGVNWNEQFF. For the CDR3, the DNA is TGCGCCAGCAGCCATGGGGTTAATTGGAATGAGCAGTTCTTC.

The rearrangement joins TRBV30 to TRBJ1-2; tentatively, D is TRBD1 (6 bases). Trimming removed 0 bases at V and 5 bases at J, with 19 bases between. The germline V gene encodes CDR1 GTSNPN and CDR2 SVGIG (reference sequence). This CDR3 is 16 amino acids long. CDR3 DNA sequence: TGTGCCTGGAGTGTGGGCCCAGGGGCCGACTTATATGGCTACACCTTC. Its translation is CAWSVGPGADLYGYTF. The full variable domain, in which reference TRBV30 and TRBJ1-2 provide the parts outside the CDR3, is SQTIHQWPATLVQPVGSPLSLECTVEGTSNPNLYWYRQAAGRGLQLLFYSVGIGQISSEVPQNLSASRPQDRQFILSSKKLLLSDSGFYLCAWSVGPGADLYGYTFGSGTRLTVV.

CDR3 coding DNA: TGCGCCAGCAGCTTCCTGGGGGGACAGATGAACACTGAAGCTTTCTTT. This translates into CASSFLGGQMNTEAFF. The chain couples TRBV5-1 to TRBJ1-1, with 7 bases identical to TRBD1. There are 16 residues in the CDR3. Losses at the gene ends were 2 bases for V and 0 bases for J; bases not matched to a gene: 7. CDR1 is SGHRS, CDR2 YFSETQ, per germline.

V gene TRBV5-4 combines with J gene TRBJ1-3; D is possibly TRBD1 (5 bases). The CDR3 consists of 16 residues. V lost 4 bases to trimming and J lost 0 bases, with 14 bases between them. Germline CDR1 and CDR2: SGHNT and YYREEE (reference sequence). The CDR3 loop is CASSKTAQGSGNTIYF. The CDR3 DNA sequence: TGTGCCAGCAGCAAAACCGCGCAGGGCTCTGGAAACACCATATATTTT.

The chain links TRBV11-3 to TRBJ1-1; 7 bases fit TRBD1. This CDR3 has 16 amino acids. The trim removed 0 bases at V and 0 bases at J, leaving 4 bases unmatched. Per the germline V gene, CDR1 is SGHNT and CDR2 is YENEEA. The CDR3 loop reads CASSLDLDRMNTEAFF. In DNA form, the CDR3 reads TGTGCCAGCAGCTTAGATCTGGACAGGATGAACACTGAAGCTTTCTTT.

CDR3: CASSLAPAGGPYNEQFF. CDR3 DNA: TGCGCCAGCAGCTTGGCCCCAGCGGGGGGGCCATACAATGAGCAGTTCTTC. The chain recombines TRBV5-1 with TRBJ2-1, with 10 bases identical to TRBD2. The CDR3 is made up of 17 amino acids. Germline V CDR1 and CDR2: SGHRS, YFSETQ. V shed 0 bases, J shed 4 bases, and the junction held 7 bases outside the gene matches.

The chain combines TRBV7-2 with TRBJ1-6; D may be TRBD1 (5 bases). Per the germline V gene, CDR1 is SGHTA and CDR2 is FQGNSA. The CDR3 consists of 15 residues. V was clipped by 5 bases and J by 7 bases, with 15 bases between them. In DNA form, the CDR3 reads TGTGCCAGCAGCCGACAAGGGGTATCCAATTCACCCCTCCACTTT. This encodes CASSRQGVSNSPLHF.

The chain couples TRBV7-9 to TRBJ1-2; no definite D call. The CDR3 runs to 12 residues. V was pared by 5 bases and J by 4 bases, with 8 bases between. Germline V CDR1 and CDR2: SEHNR, FQNEAQ (reference sequence). The CDR3 bases are TGTGCCAGCAGCCCCACCGTCTATGGCTACACCTTC. Amino acid sequence: CASSPTVYGYTF.

This chain uses TRBV2 with TRBJ2-1; 13 nucleotides align to TRBD2. Germline V gene lookup returns CDR1 SNHLY and CDR2 FYNNEI. With 6 bases clipped from V and 9 bases from J, the junction kept 8 bases outside the gene matches. The CDR3 runs to 15 residues. In DNA form, the CDR3 reads TGTGCCAGCAGCCCCCGGACTAGCGGGAGCACTGAGCAGTTCTTC. It yields the protein CASSPRTSGSTEQFF.

This sequence joins TRBV27 and TRBJ2-3; 8 bases match TRBD1. With 5 bases clipped from V and 0 bases from J, the junction kept 4 bases outside the gene matches. This CDR3 is 15 amino acids long. Germline values: CDR1 MNHEY, CDR2 SMNVEV (reference sequence). The CDR3 coding sequence is TGTGCCAGCAGTCGACAGGGGCGTAGCACAGATACGCAGTATTTT. Translated: CASSRQGRSTDTQYF.

The J gene is TRBJ1-3, the V gene TRBV4-1, with D perhaps matching TRBD1 (6 bases). The V end lost 1 base, the J end lost 5 bases, and 12 bases lay between the germline ends. CDR1 MGHRA and CDR2 YSYEKL come from the germline V gene. There are 15 residues in the CDR3. This CDR3 is CASSQVEGVRNTIYF. The CDR3, as DNA: TGCGCCAGCAGCCAAGTAGAGGGGGTTCGAAACACCATATATTTT.

The V gene is TRBV5-5, the J gene TRBJ2-7; D possibly corresponds to TRBD2 (5 bases). The CDR3 contains 16 residues. Germline CDR1 is SGHKS and CDR2 is YYEKEE (reference sequence). V shed 4 bases and J shed 6 bases, with 23 bases lying between them. The CDR3 sequence is CASSLGLELNLREQYF. CDR3 nucleotides: TGTGCCAGCAGCCTCGGACTGGAACTAAACCTGCGCGAGCAGTACTTC.

This chain uses TRBV11-2 with TRBJ1-6; D uncertain. This CDR3 has 19 residues. The germline CDR1 and CDR2 sequences are SGHAT and FQNNGV. V was pared by 4 bases and J by 0 bases, with 19 bases between. DNA of the CDR3: TGTGCCAGCAGCTCCCCGGCGTCATTAAGAAACTCCTATAATTCACCCCTCCACTTT. Amino acids: CASSSPASLRNSYNSPLHF.

V is TRBV10-3 and J is TRBJ2-1; 8 nucleotides agree with TRBD2. Germline V gives CDR1 ENHRY, CDR2 SYGVKD. Trimming took 11 bases from V and 3 from J; bases not matched to a gene: 12. The CDR3 is 15 residues long. CDR3 nucleotides: TGTGCCTCCGGGGCTGGACTAGCCAGCTACAATGAGCAGTTCTTC. Translated, it gives CASGAGLASYNEQFF.